Listed below are T cell receptor beta chains from one sample, sequenced in a study of shared T cell receptors in the human thymus. The method was immunoSEQ multiplex PCR; TCRdb's version includes in-frame clones alone and lacks a portion of them. The top ten hold about 0.013% of the sample, which has about 500,000 clones, around 78% seen once. This sample was also put to use in a study of human thymus T cells.

The sample consisted of thymocytes. These receptors came from a boy in the first two years of life with a congenital heart defect. Both conserved end residues are part of each CDR3. D genes are given only for firm matches. Rows give clone size only sometimes, using once, few, many, or a class for an expanded clone.

size | D | J | length | V | DNA | CDR3
few | NA | TRBJ1-1 | 13 | TRBV27 | TGTGCCAGCAGTATCCTCAAGGGGACTGAAGCTTTCTTT | CASSILKGTEAFF
few | TRBD2 | TRBJ2-5 | 18 | TRBV11-2 | TGTGCCAGCAGCCCGGGACTAGCGGGAGGAGGTGTTGGGGAGACCCAGTACTTC | CASSPGLAGGGVGETQYF
NA | TRBD2 | TRBJ2-7 | 15 | TRBV7-2 | TGTGCCAGCAGTCCGACTAGCGGGACTCTGCGGGAGCAGTACTTC | CASSPTSGTLREQYF
NA | TRBD2 | TRBJ2-1 | 15 | TRBV27 | TGTGCCAGCGGACCTAGCGGCCCTAGGCGGAATGAGCAGTTCTTC | CASGPSGPRRNEQFF
NA | TRBD1 | TRBJ1-4 | 14 | TRBV5-1 | TGCGCCAGCAGCTCCACAGGGGGCTTAGAAAAACTGTTTTTT | CASSSTGGLEKLFF
NA | NA | TRBJ1-1 | 11 | TRBV30 | TGTGCCTGGAGTGTTATTAATGAGGCTTTCTTT | CAWSVINEAFF
NA | NA | TRBJ1-2 | 16 | TRBV7-2 | TGTGCCAGCAGCTTAGGGGCCCGGACACAGGACTATGGCTACACCTTC | CASSLGARTQDYGYTF
NA | TRBD2 | TRBJ2-1 | 15 | TRBV14 | TGTGCCAGCAGCCCGGGACTAGCGGGAGCTAATGAGCAGTTCTTC | CASSPGLAGANEQFF
NA | NA | TRBJ2-7 | 12 | TRBV6-1 | TGTGCCAGCAGTCAACAGGGTCCCGAGCAGTACTTC | CASSQQGPEQYF
NA | TRBD2 | TRBJ2-3 | 18 | TRBV5-6 | TGTGCCAGCAGCTTGGTACTAGCGGGGATAGCTAGCACAGATACGCAGTATTTT | CASSLVLAGIASTDTQYF
NA | NA | TRBJ1-2 | 14 | TRBV15 | TGTGCCACCAGCAGAGGCCGGGGAATAAGCGGCTACACCTTC | CATSRGRGISGYTF
few | NA | TRBJ2-7 | 13 | TRBV28 | TGTGCCAGCAGTACGCAGGGCACCTACGAGCAGTACTTC | CASSTQGTYEQYF
NA | NA | TRBJ2-3 | 16 | TRBV11-3 | TGTGCCAGCAGCTTAGTCCCAGGGGCCCCTACAGATACGCAGTATTTT | CASSLVPGAPTDTQYF
NA | TRBD1 | TRBJ2-5 | 14 | TRBV7-6 | TGTGCCAGCAGCTTCTGGACAGGGCTGGAGACCCAGTACTTC | CASSFWTGLETQYF
NA | TRBD1 | TRBJ2-3 | 15 | TRBV29-1 | TGCAGCGTCGAGGGGGCAGGGCCATCCACAGATACGCAGTATTTT | CSVEGAGPSTDTQYF
NA | NA | TRBJ2-5 | 13 | TRBV2 | TGTGCCAGCAGTAAGGGCCGGGGAGAGACCCAGTACTTC | CASSKGRGETQYF
NA | NA | TRBJ2-3 | 19 | TRBV4-3 | TGCGCCAGCAGCCAAGATCGCAACGGGAGAGGAACCCGCACAGATACGCAGTATTTT | CASSQDRNGRGTRTDTQYF
once | TRBD2 | TRBJ2-7 | 15 | TRBV4-3 | TGCGCCAGCAGCCAAGGGCGGGAGTCGGCCTACGAGCAGTACTTC | CASSQGRESAYEQYF
NA | NA | TRBJ2-7 | 12 | TRBV6-1 | TGTGCCAGCAGTGCCCTTTCCTACGAGCAGTACTTC | CASSALSYEQYF
few | NA | TRBJ2-5 | 14 | TRBV6-5 | TGTGCCAGCAGTAAAGCGCCAACCCGGGAGACCCAGTACTTC | CASSKAPTRETQYF
NA | NA | TRBJ1-1 | 17 | TRBV5-1 | TGCGCCAGCAGCTTGGCCGTCCAGGGTAGGATGAACACTGAAGCTTTCTTT | CASSLAVQGRMNTEAFF
NA | TRBD2 | TRBJ2-1 | 15 | TRBV5-1 | TGCGCCAGCAGCCTGAGCGGGACCCACTACAATGAGCAGTTCTTC | CASSLSGTHYNEQFF
NA | NA | TRBJ1-1 | 16 | TRBV21-1 | TGTGCCAGCAGCAAAAAGGACATACTCATGAACACTGAAGCTTTCTTT | CASSKKDILMNTEAFF
NA | TRBD2 | TRBJ2-3 | 20 | TRBV28 | TGTGCCAGCAGTTTATATGAGGGACTAGCCGAAACGTTGATCCCCAGAGCGCAGTATTTT | CASSLYEGLAETLIPRAQYF